Shown below are 17 T cell receptor beta chains from a single sample sequenced in a study of beta chain features in type 1 diabetes. Isolated RNA was reverse transcribed in full, so expressed TCRB transcripts were sequenced. The protocol was immunoSEQ multiplex PCR, while the TCRdb copy is restricted to in-frame clones and leaves out a portion. The sample includes 900,000 or so clones, roughly 17% of them seen just once. Sequencing was performed on naive CD4+ T cells from blood. All receptors derive from a woman aged 18-29 years in good health.

The chain is built from TRBV6-1 and TRBJ1-4; D is unclear. Trimming removed 8 bases from V and 7 bases from J, with 20 bases in between. The CDR3 runs 15 residues. Germline V CDR1 and CDR2: MNHNS, SASEGT. The CDR3 nucleotides are TGTGCCAGCGGGCAGGCGATATCAAATACTGAAAAACTGTTTTTT. This gives the protein CASGQAISNTEKLFF.

The V gene is TRBV11-3, the J gene TRBJ2-2, with D maybe TRBD2 (5 bases). Germline V gene data show CDR1 as SGHNT and CDR2 as YENEEA. CDR3 size: 15 residues. V lost 4 bases to trimming and J lost 7 bases, with 16 bases between them. The CDR3 DNA reads as TGTGCCAGCAGCTCCATGGACTCACTTAACGGGGAGCTGTTTTTT. Translation: CASSSMDSLNGELFF. Complete variable domain (other parts from reference TRBV11-3 and TRBJ2-2): EAGVVQSPRYKIIEKKQPVAFWCNPISGHNTLYWYLQNLGQGPELLIRYENEEAVDDSQLPKDRFSAERLKGVDSTLKIQPAELGDSAVYLCASSSMDSLNGELFFGEGSRLTVL.

V usage is TRBV7-3 and J usage is TRBJ2-1; the match to TRBD2 covers 11 bases. Germline V lookup: CDR1 SGHTA, CDR2 FQGTGA. The CDR3 length is 17 residues. V dropped 6 bases and J dropped 4; count of bases not matched to a gene: 11. The CDR3 sequence: CASSPRGLAGGYNEQFF. The CDR3 bases are TGTGCCAGCAGTCCACGAGGGCTAGCGGGAGGATACAATGAGCAGTTCTTC.

This clone has only one observation. V gene TRBV18 combines with J gene TRBJ2-5, with TRBD2 identical over 9 bases. Germline CDR1 and CDR2: KGHSH and LQKENI. The CDR3 has 17 residues. The trim removed 1 base at V and 1 base at J, leaving 7 bases unmatched. CDR3: CASSPQELAGLQETQYF. The CDR3 DNA is TGTGCCAGCTCACCACAGGAACTAGCGGGTCTCCAAGAGACCCAGTACTTC. Variable domain in full (rest from reference TRBV18 and TRBJ2-5): NAGVMQNPRHLVRRRGQEARLRCSPMKGHSHVYWYRQLPEEGLKFMVYLQKENIIDESGMPKERFSAEFPKEGPSILRIQQVVRGDSAAYFCASSPQELAGLQETQYFGPGTRLLVL.

This clone was found a few times. The chain uses TRBV18 and TRBJ2-3, with 7 bases that match TRBD1. V trimming: 3 bases; J trimming: 4 bases; junction bases outside the gene matches: 7. The germline V gene encodes CDR1 KGHSH and CDR2 LQKENI. The CDR3 has 15 amino acids. This chain's CDR3 is CASSPNRGGSDTQYF. The CDR3 DNA sequence: TGTGCCAGCTCACCCAACAGGGGTGGCTCAGATACGCAGTATTTT.

With regard to this clone: A junction boundary mismatches the germline segment, possibly from a read error. CDR3 in DNA: TGTACCAGCAGCTTATACTTAGGAGTCCAAGAGACCCAGTACTTC. It yields the protein CTSSLYLGVQETQYF. The chain combines TRBV7-9 with TRBJ2-5; no definite D call. The CDR3 contains 15 residues. CDR1 and CDR2 (germline): SEHNR, FQNEAQ (reference sequence).

The V call is TRBV5-1, the J call TRBJ2-2, with 8 nucleotides matching TRBD2. The CDR3 covers 15 residues. Germline CDR1 reads SGHRS; CDR2 reads YFSETQ. V shed 3 bases, J shed 0 bases, and the junction held 1 base outside the gene matches. The CDR3, as DNA: TGCGCCAGCAGCTCGCGGGAGGCGAACACCGGGGAGCTGTTTTTT. Residues: CASSSREANTGELFF.

V usage is TRBV7-8 and J usage is TRBJ2-5; D is unresolved. V lost 10 bases to trimming and J lost 2 bases, with 11 bases between them. Germline V gene sequence: CDR1 SGHVS, CDR2 FQNEAQ. CDR3 length equals 12 residues. CDR3 nucleotides: TGTGCCACCCAGCCGTTACAAGAGACCCAGTACTTC. Translating it yields CATQPLQETQYF.

The genes are TRBV29-1 and TRBJ2-2; 10 bases match TRBD1. The CDR3 has 14 residues. V shed 5 bases and J 4 bases; nucleotides not matched to a gene: 4. Germline values: CDR1 SQVTM, CDR2 ANQGSEA. In DNA, the CDR3 is TGCAGCGTTTCGACAGGGGGCATCACCGGGGAGCTGTTTTTT. The encoded protein is CSVSTGGITGELFF.

This chain joins TRBV18 and TRBJ2-1; tentatively, D is TRBD2 (5 bases). CDR1 is KGHSH, CDR2 LQKENI, per germline. Between the trimmed V and J ends, which lost 1 base and 0 bases, there was a span of 10 bases. The length of the CDR3 is 16 residues. The DNA for the CDR3 is TGTGCCAGCTCACCACGAGTAGGGAGCTCCTACAATGAGCAGTTCTTC. It specifies CASSPRVGSSYNEQFF. The full variable domain, in which reference TRBV18 and TRBJ2-1 provide the parts outside the CDR3, is NAGVMQNPRHLVRRRGQEARLRCSPMKGHSHVYWYRQLPEEGLKFMVYLQKENIIDESGMPKERFSAEFPKEGPSILRIQQVVRGDSAAYFCASSPRVGSSYNEQFFGPGTRLTVL.

The genes are TRBV5-4 and TRBJ2-5; D may be TRBD1 (5 bases). The CDR3 has 13 amino acids. V lost 4 bases, J lost 4 bases, and 11 bases lay in between. CDR1 is SGHNT and CDR2 is YYREEE in the germline V gene (reference sequence). CDR3 sequence: CASSQERGETQYF. CDR3 nucleotide sequence: TGTGCCAGCAGCCAAGAAAGGGGAGAGACCCAGTACTTC.

The V gene is TRBV7-8, the J gene TRBJ2-1; D unresolved. V lost 5 bases and J 8 bases, leaving 10 bases between the germline ends. The CDR3 extends over 12 amino acids. The germline V gene encodes CDR1 SGHVS and CDR2 FQNEAQ. The DNA for the CDR3 is TGTGCCAGCAGCCAATACGGATATGAGCAGTTCTTC. Translation gives CASSQYGYEQFF. The full variable domain, its missing parts supplied by reference TRBV7-8 and TRBJ2-1, is GAGVSQSPRYKVAKRGQDVALRCDPISGHVSLFWYQQALGQGPEFLTYFQNEAQLDKSGLPSDRFFAERPEGSVSTLKIQRTQQEDSAVYLCASSQYGYEQFFGPGTRLTVL.

This clone has just a few counts. The chain couples TRBV7-2 to TRBJ2-3, with D tentatively TRBD1 (6 bases). Trimming pared 2 bases from V and 4 bases from J, leaving 10 bases between. The CDR3 consists of 14 residues. Germline values: CDR1 SGHTA, CDR2 FQGNSA. CDR3 sequence (DNA): TGTGCCAGCAGCTTAATGTGGGGGCCAGATACGCAGTATTTT. It is translated as CASSLMWGPDTQYF.

The chain combines TRBV25-1 with TRBJ2-7; D may be TRBD1 or TRBD2 (6 bases each). The CDR3 is 17 residues long. Germline V gene lookup returns CDR1 MGHDK and CDR2 SYGVNS. V shed 4 bases and J shed 2 bases, with 21 bases lying between them. The CDR3 DNA follows: TGTGCCAGCAGTGGGCTAACCACAGGGAGGCGCGCCTACGAGCAGTACTTC. It codes for CASSGLTTGRRAYEQYF.

The chain couples TRBV5-1 to TRBJ2-7; 9 bases map to TRBD1. This CDR3 spans 14 amino acids. V dropped 0 bases and J dropped 7; count of bases not matched to a gene: 5. Germline V lookup: CDR1 SGHRS, CDR2 YFSETQ. In nucleotides, the CDR3 is TGCGCCAGCAGCTTGGAACAGGGGGCTCGGGAGCAGTACTTC. Protein product: CASSLEQGAREQYF.

The chain employs TRBV7-9 and TRBJ1-1; D possibly corresponds to TRBD1 (5 bases). V was shortened by 5 bases and J by 5 bases, with 12 bases between the two germline ends. There are 13 residues in the CDR3. The V gene's germline CDR1 is SEHNR and CDR2 FQNEAQ (reference sequence). This chain's CDR3 is CASSRPRGTEAFF. As DNA, the CDR3 is TGTGCCAGCAGCAGACCCCGGGGGACTGAAGCTTTCTTT.

A note on this clone: Other DNA sequences in this specimen translate into the identical CDR3. The genes are TRBV6-5 and TRBJ2-7; either TRBD1 or TRBD2 may fit D (8 bases each). This CDR3 is built from 15 residues. Germline V gene sequence: CDR1 MNHEY, CDR2 SVGAGI. Between the trimmed V and J ends, which lost 3 bases and 3 bases, there was a span of 15 bases. The CDR3 loop reads CASSYSGTGGYEQYF. DNA for the CDR3: TGTGCCAGCAGTTATAGCGGGACAGGAGGCTACGAGCAGTACTTC.